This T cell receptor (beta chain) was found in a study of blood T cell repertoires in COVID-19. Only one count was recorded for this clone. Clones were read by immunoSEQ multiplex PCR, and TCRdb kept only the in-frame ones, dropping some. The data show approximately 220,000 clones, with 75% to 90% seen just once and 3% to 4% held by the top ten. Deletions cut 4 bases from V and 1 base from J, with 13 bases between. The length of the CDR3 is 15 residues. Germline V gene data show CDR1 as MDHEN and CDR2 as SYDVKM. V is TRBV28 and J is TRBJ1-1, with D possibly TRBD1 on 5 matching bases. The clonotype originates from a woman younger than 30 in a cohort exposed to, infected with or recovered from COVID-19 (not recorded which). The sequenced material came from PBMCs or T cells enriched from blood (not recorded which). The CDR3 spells CASSSSGGGNTEAFF. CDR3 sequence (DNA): TGTGCCAGCAGTTCAAGTGGGGGGGGGAACACTGAAGCTTTCTTT. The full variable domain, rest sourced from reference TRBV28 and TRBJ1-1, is DVKVTQSSRYLVKRTGEKVFLECVQDMDHENMFWYRQDPGLGLRLIYFSYDVKMKEKGDIPEGYSVSREKKERFSLILESASTNQTSMYLCASSSSGGGNTEAFFGQGTRLTVV.